The T cell receptor (beta chain) described here comes from a study of T cells in Graves' hyperthyroidism and ophthalmopathy. Findings and caveats of the study: Blood also carried most thyroid clonotypes expanded above 0.001. The model forecast ophthalmopathy, anticipating it by a median approximately 6.1 months before onset.

PBMCs were obtained from over 8.5 ml fresh peripheral blood. V was cut by 3 bases and J by 2 bases, with 18 bases left in between. This CDR3 has 17 amino acids. CDR1 is SGHRS, CDR2 YFSETQ, per germline. Amplification yielded TCR beta CDR3 regions, with RNA transcripts as the source. The TCR CDR3 first-round RT-PCR relied on the HTBI primer set. TCRdb fed the multiplex PCR reads into MiXCR, producing one record per CDR3 protein. The table includes approximately 330,000 distinct CDR3 sequences, roughly an eighth detected once. This clonotype was picked up a small number of times. Its specificity is not known.

The chain has TRBV5-1 and TRBJ1-3; a possible D gene is TRBD1 (6 bases). The source is a woman in her 40s with Graves' ophthalmopathy. Sequenced: blood. CDR3 protein: CASSSEGVGTTGNTIYF. CDR3 nucleotides: TGCGCCAGCAGCTCCGAAGGGGTTGGGACAACTGGAAACACCATATATTTT.